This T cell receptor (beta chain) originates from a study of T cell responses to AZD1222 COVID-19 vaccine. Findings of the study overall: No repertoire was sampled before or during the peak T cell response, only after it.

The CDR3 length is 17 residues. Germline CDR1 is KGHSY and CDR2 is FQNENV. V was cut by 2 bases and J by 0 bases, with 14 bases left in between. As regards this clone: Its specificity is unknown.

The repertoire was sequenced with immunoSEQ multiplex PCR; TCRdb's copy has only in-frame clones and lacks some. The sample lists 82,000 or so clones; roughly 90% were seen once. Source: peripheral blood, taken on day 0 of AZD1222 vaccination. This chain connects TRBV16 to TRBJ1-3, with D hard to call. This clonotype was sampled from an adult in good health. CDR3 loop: CASSQAAGLRSGNTIYF. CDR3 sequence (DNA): TGTGCCAGCAGCCAAGCAGCGGGCCTACGCTCTGGAAACACCATATATTTT. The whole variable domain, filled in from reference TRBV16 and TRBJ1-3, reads GEEVAQTPKHLVRGEGQKAKLYCAPIKGHSYVFWYQQVLKNEFKFLISFQNENVFDETGMPKERFSAKCLPNSPCSLEIQATKLEDSAVYFCASSQAAGLRSGNTIYFGEGSWLTVV.